The sequence of this T cell receptor (beta chain) was determined in a study of blood T cell repertoires in COVID-19. For the study at large: The United States, Italy and Spain were the sources of the acute and convalescent COVID-19 samples. T cells, B-cell-depleted T cells, or PBMCs supplied cDNA or gDNA.

The count of this clone is one. The authors' processing: Amplification with reference gene primers provided the estimates of nucleated cell counts. TCRdb keeps only in-frame clones here, not all; method: immunoSEQ multiplex PCR. Clonal size and the V and J genes are those of that table, whereas D and trimming came from the DNA. Of roughly 90,000 clones listed, approximately 79% are singletons. The germline gives CDR1 SQVTM, CDR2 ANQGSEA. With V trimmed by 7 bases and J by 5 bases, 20 bases remained unmatched. The CDR3 sequence is 17 residues long. This TCR was sampled from a woman of 80 years or more with active or convalescent COVID-19. Sequenced: peripheral blood. This chain connects TRBV29-1 to TRBJ1-5, with 7 bases identical to TRBD1. CDR3 residues: CSAQRDRSSSRYQPQHF. The DNA of the CDR3 is TGCAGCGCCCAAAGGGACAGATCCTCCAGCCGATATCAGCCCCAGCATTTT.